This entry lists 28 T cell receptor beta chains sequenced from one sample in a study of cytomegalovirus exposure and HLA in healthy donors (dated by TCRdb to the late 2010s). Libraries were built with the immunoSEQ multiplex PCR assay. For the multiplex PCR, a mixture combining 60 forward primers for TCR Vbeta segments and 13 reverse primers for TCR Jbeta segments was used. TCRdb provides this immuneACCESS table in a form limited to in-frame rearrangements. Some clones are lacking; in checked studies, under half of them reflect an unresolved V gene, and why the rest are absent is not known. A total of 65,000 to 85,000 clones appear in this sample, approximately 70% of them only once. Of the sample, around 13% falls within the top ten clones. The material sequenced was PBMCs. These receptors came from a male donor in good health and CMV-seropositive.

The chain joins TRBV5-1 to TRBJ2-7; D remains unclear. V lost 2 bases and J lost 0, with 12 bases in between. Looked up from germline, CDR1 is SGHRS and CDR2 is YFSETQ. CDR3 length: 15 residues. Here the CDR3 reads CASSLGEADSYEQYF. The CDR3 nucleotides are TGCGCCAGCAGCTTAGGAGAAGCAGACTCCTACGAGCAGTACTTC.

The chain has TRBV18 and TRBJ1-1; D gene ambiguous. The germline V gene encodes CDR1 KGHSH and CDR2 LQKENI. This CDR3 comprises 16 residues. The V gene lost 4 bases and the J gene lost 0 bases, with 15 bases spanning the gap. CDR3 loop: CASSLGLLDMNTEAFF. The CDR3 region has the DNA TGTGCCAGCTCACTCGGTCTTCTTGACATGAACACTGAAGCTTTCTTT.

This clone was detected once. The J gene is TRBJ2-5, the V gene TRBV5-1; no clear D. This CDR3 is built from 15 residues. V shed 1 base and J shed 5 bases, with 15 bases lying between them. Germline V gene sequence: CDR1 SGHRS, CDR2 YFSETQ. The CDR3 loop reads CASSLNSPAVETQYF. CDR3 sequence (DNA): TGCGCCAGCAGCTTGAATAGTCCGGCGGTGGAGACCCAGTACTTC. The full variable domain, rest sourced from reference TRBV5-1 and TRBJ2-5, is KAGVTQTPRYLIKTRGQQVTLSCSPISGHRSVSWYQQTPGQGLQFLFEYFSETQRNKGNFPGRFSGRQFSNSRSEMNVSTLELGDSALYLCASSLNSPAVETQYFGPGTRLLVL.

The rearrangement links TRBV5-1 to TRBJ2-5; D perhaps matches TRBD2 (6 bases). V lost 4 bases and J lost 5, with 12 bases in between. Germline CDR1 reads SGHRS; CDR2 reads YFSETQ. The CDR3 has 13 residues. The CDR3, as DNA: TGCGCCAGCAGCACCGGACGGGGGGAGACCCAGTACTTC. Translated, it gives CASSTGRGETQYF.

This clone was seen once. The same CDR3 is also encoded by other DNA sequences in this sample. This chain connects TRBV5-1 to TRBJ1-1, with D possibly being TRBD1 (5 bases). Germline V gene lookup returns CDR1 SGHRS and CDR2 YFSETQ. With 2 bases removed from V and 6 bases from J, the gap between germline ends came to 14 bases. The CDR3 loop spans 14 amino acids. The DNA of the CDR3 is TGCGCCAGCAGCTTAGTAGCAGGGATACCTGAAGCTTTCTTT. Protein: CASSLVAGIPEAFF.

The V call is TRBV4-1, the J call TRBJ2-7; possible D gene TRBD1, 6 bases. The V end was cut by 5 bases, the J end by 6 bases, with 17 bases between. CDR1 MGHRA and CDR2 YSYEKL come from the germline V gene. The CDR3 is made up of 14 amino acids. CDR3 in DNA: TGCGCCAGCAGCTCCGGAACAGGGTCCGTCGAGCAGTACTTC. Translated: CASSSGTGSVEQYF.

The rearrangement joins TRBV5-4 to TRBJ2-1; possibly TRBD1 for D (7 bases). CDR3 length: 12 residues. V was pared by 5 bases and J by 10 bases, with 13 bases between. Germline V lookup: CDR1 SGHNT, CDR2 YYREEE (reference sequence). The CDR3 DNA sequence: TGTGCCAGCAGTCCTCAGGGGGGCGAGCAGTTCTTC. Its protein product is CASSPQGGEQFF. Based on the CDR3 plus reference TRBV5-4 and TRBJ2-1, the full variable domain is ETGVTQSPTHLIKTRGQQVTLRCSSQSGHNTVSWYQQALGQGPQFIFQYYREEENGRGNFPPRFSGLQFPNYSSELNVNALELDDSALYLCASSPQGGEQFFGPGTRLTVL.

This clone turned up a few times. The chain couples TRBV11-2 to TRBJ2-7, with D possibly being TRBD2 (6 bases). CDR3 size: 17 residues. Germline CDR1 and CDR2: SGHAT and FQNNGV. The ends were cut back, 0 bases at V and 2 bases at J, with 17 bases in the middle. The CDR3 sequence is CASSLDLTTSVTYEQYF. The CDR3 DNA reads as TGTGCCAGCAGCTTAGATCTAACGACTAGTGTCACCTACGAGCAGTACTTC.

V is TRBV9 and J is TRBJ2-3, with 7 bases matching TRBD2. CDR1 is SGDLS, CDR2 YYNGEE, per germline. Unmatched junction bases numbered 16, after V lost 3 bases and J lost 3 bases. This CDR3 has 18 residues. The CDR3 DNA follows: TGTGCCAGCAGCGCCCCGGGCAGCCGGGAGGAGAGTACAGATACGCAGTATTTT. It specifies CASSAPGSREESTDTQYF.

The DNA for the CDR3 is TGTGCCAGCAGCACAGGGACAGGGACGTACGAGCAGTACTTC. This encodes CASSTGTGTYEQYF. The V call is TRBV9, the J call TRBJ2-7; 9 bases match TRBD1. Germline V gene sequence: CDR1 SGDLS, CDR2 YYNGEE. CDR3 length equals 14 residues. V dropped 4 bases and J dropped 4; count of bases not matched to a gene: 6.

V and J are TRBV2 and TRBJ1-2; TRBD1 matches 11 bases. The length of the CDR3 is 14 residues. CDR1 and CDR2 (germline): SNHLY, FYNNEI. The V segment lost 7 bases and the J segment 1 base; nucleotides outside the gene matches: 2. CDR3 bases: TGTGCCAGCAAGGGACAGGGGGGTAACTATGGCTACACCTTC. Protein sequence: CASKGQGGNYGYTF.

J is TRBJ1-2 and V is TRBV18; 7 bases agree with TRBD1. Looked up from germline, CDR1 is KGHSH and CDR2 is LQKENI. Unmatched junction bases numbered 8, after V lost 0 bases and J lost 7 bases. CDR3 length: 15 residues. CDR3 coding DNA: TGTGCCAGCTCACCACCCCAGGGGGGTTTGGGTGGCTACACCTTC. It encodes CASSPPQGGLGGYTF.

The chain couples TRBV7-6 to TRBJ2-7; tentatively, D is TRBD2 (6 bases). This CDR3 is 14 amino acids long. V was clipped by 5 bases and J by 3 bases, with 14 bases between them. Germline values: CDR1 SGHVS, CDR2 FNYEAQ. CDR3 coding DNA: TGTGCCAGCAGCCCACTTGGGGGGAACTACGAGCAGTACTTC. This encodes CASSPLGGNYEQYF.

The chain employs TRBV13 and TRBJ1-1; the D is unclear. The CDR3 totals 13 residues. The germline V and J ends were trimmed by 4 bases and 1 base, with 7 bases remaining between them. CDR1 is PRHDT, CDR2 FYEKMQ, per germline (reference sequence). The CDR3 region is CASSWTQNTEAFF. Written as DNA, the CDR3 is TGTGCCAGCAGCTGGACTCAGAACACTGAAGCTTTCTTT.

This chain uses TRBV7-9 with TRBJ2-2; D call uncertain. The CDR3 has 13 residues. CDR1 is SEHNR, CDR2 FQNEAQ, per germline (reference sequence). V was trimmed by 1 base and J by 7 bases, leaving 7 bases between them. This CDR3 reads CASSLGLIGELFF. The CDR3 bases are TGTGCCAGCAGCTTAGGGCTTATCGGGGAGCTGTTTTTT.

In the case of this clone: The junction differs from germline at one of its ends, possibly a read error. The rearrangement uses TRBV7-9 and TRBJ1-2, with D perhaps TRBD1 (6 bases). CDR1 and CDR2 (germline): SEHNR, FQNEAQ (reference sequence). This CDR3 has 15 amino acids. CDR3 residues: CSSSFKGDPGYGYTF. The CDR3 DNA follows: TGTTCCAGCAGCTTTAAGGGGGACCCTGGCTATGGCTACACCTTC.

V is TRBV21-1 and J is TRBJ1-5; no check of the table's D call, TRBD1, against the DNA was made. TRBV21-1 is flagged as a pseudogene. The length of the CDR3 is 12 residues. The CDR3: CASSNRNQPQHF. For the CDR3, the DNA is TGTGCCAGCAGCAACAGGAATCAGCCCCAGCATTTT.

This chain links TRBV19 with TRBJ2-7; no clear D gene. Germline CDR1 is LNHDA and CDR2 is SQIVND (reference sequence). V was clipped by 6 bases and J by 0 bases, with 6 bases between them. The CDR3 sequence is 12 residues long. The CDR3 bases are TGTGCCAGTAGCCCGGGCTCCTACGAGCAGTACTTC. This encodes CASSPGSYEQYF. Full variable domain (remainder filled in from reference TRBV19 and TRBJ2-7): DGGITQSPKYLFRKEGQNVTLSCEQNLNHDAMYWYRQDPGQGLRLIYYSQIVNDFQKGDIAEGYSVSREKKESFPLTVTSAQKNPTAFYLCASSPGSYEQYFGPGTRLTVT.

This clone was found once. V and J are TRBV19 and TRBJ1-1; D remains unclear. Per germline, CDR1 LNHDA and CDR2 SQIVND (reference sequence). Deletions cut 3 bases from V and 7 bases from J, with 21 bases between. The length of the CDR3 is 16 residues. CDR3 coding DNA: TGTGCCAGTAGTATCGACAAGGTATGGCTTGTGGGTGAAGCTTTCTTT. It codes for CASSIDKVWLVGEAFF.

The chain couples TRBV5-4 to TRBJ2-7, with a weak D call TRBD2 (5 bases). CDR1 and CDR2 (germline): SGHNT, YYREEE (reference sequence). Trimming left V 6 bases short and J 0 bases short, with 10 bases between. This CDR3 spans 13 amino acids. DNA of the CDR3: TGTGCCAGCAAGAGCGGTAACTCCTACGAGCAGTACTTC. Translating gives CASKSGNSYEQYF. Full variable domain (missing parts from reference TRBV5-4 and TRBJ2-7): ETGVTQSPTHLIKTRGQQVTLRCSSQSGHNTVSWYQQALGQGPQFIFQYYREEENGRGNFPPRFSGLQFPNYSSELNVNALELDDSALYLCASKSGNSYEQYFGPGTRLTVT.

This sequence joins TRBV7-2 and TRBJ2-7; TRBD1 aligns across 8 bases. This CDR3 contains 19 residues. Germline V gives CDR1 SGHTA, CDR2 FQGNSA. Unmatched junction bases numbered 23, after V lost 4 bases and J lost 6 bases. CDR3 nucleotide sequence: TGTGCCAGCAGCTCGACCCCTGGAGCTATTCGACAGGGGAGGAGCGAGCAGTACTTC. It yields the protein CASSSTPGAIRQGRSEQYF.

The chain couples TRBV20-1 to TRBJ2-7, with D hard to call. Looked up from germline, CDR1 is DFQATT and CDR2 is SNEGSKA (reference sequence). CDR3 length equals 11 residues. Trimming shortened V by 3 bases and J by 3 bases, and 6 bases separated the two germline ends. DNA of the CDR3: TGCAGTGCTAGCCACGGCTACGAGCAGTACTTC. Its translation: CSASHGYEQYF.

The V and J genes are TRBV7-2 and TRBJ1-4, with 8 positions matching TRBD1. Germline CDR1 and CDR2: SGHTA and FQGNSA. The CDR3 spans 15 residues. The V gene end was trimmed by 5 bases and the J gene end by 8 bases; junction bases not matched to a gene: 10. CDR3 sequence reads: CASSPRQGSGEKLFF. CDR3 nucleotides: TGTGCCAGCAGCCCGAGACAGGGGTCTGGGGAAAAACTGTTTTTT. Supplemented by reference TRBV7-2 and TRBJ1-4, the full variable domain reads GAGVSQSPSNKVTEKGKDVELRCDPISGHTALYWYRQSLGQGLEFLIYFQGNSAPDKSGLPSDRFSAERTGGSVSTLTIQRTQQEDSAVYLCASSPRQGSGEKLFFGSGTQLSVL.

The chain is built from TRBV19 and TRBJ2-6; D is unresolved. Between the trimmed V and J ends, which lost 7 bases and 0 bases, there was a span of 7 bases. The germline gives CDR1 LNHDA, CDR2 SQIVND (reference sequence). The CDR3 sequence is 14 residues long. The CDR3 sequence is CASTEHSGANVLTF. The CDR3 nucleotides read TGTGCCAGTACAGAACACTCTGGGGCCAACGTCCTGACTTTC.

Comment on this clone: Within the sample, other DNA sequences also encode this same CDR3. The chain carries TRBV5-1 and TRBJ2-5; the match to TRBD1 covers 8 bases. The germline gives CDR1 SGHRS, CDR2 YFSETQ. With 2 bases clipped from V and 3 bases from J, the junction kept 0 bases outside the gene matches. CDR3 length equals 13 residues. The CDR3 DNA follows: TGCGCCAGCAGCTTACAGGGGGAAGAGACCCAGTACTTC. As protein: CASSLQGEETQYF.

The J gene is TRBJ2-7, the V gene TRBV13; the match to TRBD1 covers 7 bases. The CDR3 totals 16 residues. Trimming at V came to 2 bases and at J to 4 bases, leaving 11 bases not matched to a gene. Germline V CDR1 and CDR2: PRHDT, FYEKMQ (reference sequence). The CDR3 protein is CASSLYSGGVWYEQYF. CDR3 in DNA: TGTGCCAGCAGCTTATATTCAGGGGGAGTTTGGTACGAGCAGTACTTC.

This clone was counted between two and nine times. This CDR3 is CASRTTTAGGYTF. The CDR3, as DNA: TGTGCCAGCAGGACTACCACTGCGGGGGGCTACACCTTC. The chain links TRBV27 to TRBJ1-2; D not resolved. V was clipped by 6 bases and J by 8 bases, with 16 bases between them. Germline CDR1 is MNHEY and CDR2 is SMNVEV (reference sequence). CDR3 length equals 13 residues.

The gene calls are TRBV7-8 and TRBJ1-1, with a tentative D call TRBD1 (6 bases). This CDR3 region has 14 residues. Deletions cut 3 bases from V and 4 bases from J, with 12 bases between. Germline lookup yields CDR1 SGHVS and CDR2 FQNEAQ. This CDR3 reads CASSFGGATTEAFF. CDR3 in DNA: TGTGCCAGCAGCTTCGGGGGGGCAACCACTGAAGCTTTCTTT.